One and the same sample provided the 28 T cell receptor beta chains below, sequenced in a study of blood T cell repertoires in COVID-19. Sequenced by immunoSEQ multiplex PCR; TCRdb stores in-frame clones only, minus some. The sample contains 350,000 to 450,000 clones, around 85% of which appear only once. What was sequenced was peripheral blood. The receptors shown here come from a woman aged 18 to 35 with acute or convalescent COVID-19.

V and J are TRBV18 and TRBJ1-6, with 7 bases lining up with TRBD1. The CDR3 spans 15 residues. CDR1 and CDR2 (germline): KGHSH, LQKENI. V lost 3 bases and J lost 3; bases outside the gene matches: 2. The CDR3 sequence: CASSPQGDYNSPLHF. CDR3 in DNA: TGTGCCAGCTCACCGCAGGGGGACTATAATTCACCCCTCCACTTT.

The chain couples TRBV2 to TRBJ2-5; 9 nucleotides match TRBD1. The germline gives CDR1 SNHLY, CDR2 FYNNEI. This CDR3 is built from 14 residues. The V segment lost 6 bases and the J segment 5 bases; nucleotides outside the gene matches: 7. CDR3 coding DNA: TGTGCCAGCAGCCCCCGGACAGGGGTCGAGACCCAGTACTTC. It codes for CASSPRTGVETQYF.

This clone appeared a single time. The chain employs TRBV27 and TRBJ1-3; a possible D gene is TRBD1 (6 bases). CDR3 length: 17 amino acids. CDR1 is MNHEY and CDR2 is SMNVEV in the germline V gene (reference sequence). V lost 5 bases to trimming and J lost 0 bases, with 17 bases between them. CDR3 sequence reads: CASSLRGQQLSGNTIYF. The CDR3 DNA reads TGTGCCAGCAGTCTCCGTGGACAGCAACTCTCTGGAAACACCATATATTTT.

The chain joins TRBV2 to TRBJ1-3, with 7 bases matching TRBD1. V gave up 3 bases and J gave up 0 bases; unmatched junction bases: 2. Germline V gene lookup returns CDR1 SNHLY and CDR2 FYNNEI. This CDR3 is built from 15 residues. DNA of the CDR3: TGTGCCAGCAGTGAGGGACAGAGCTCTGGAAACACCATATATTTT. Translated, it gives CASSEGQSSGNTIYF.

CDR3 region: CASRSPPGQLNSPLHF. The CDR3 nucleotides read TGTGCCAGCAGGTCCCCCCCGGGACAGTTAAATTCACCCCTCCACTTT. This rearrangement joins TRBV5-6 to TRBJ1-6; TRBD1 agrees at 7 bases. The CDR3 extends over 16 amino acids. The V and J ends lost 5 bases and 7 bases, in that order; junction bases with no gene match: 12. Germline CDR1 reads SGHDT; CDR2 reads YYEEEE.

This clone has only one observation. The J gene is TRBJ1-6, the V gene TRBV5-1; TRBD1 agrees at 7 bases. The CDR3 consists of 15 residues. Germline CDR1 is SGHRS and CDR2 is YFSETQ. J was trimmed by 7 bases and V by 2 bases; bases with no gene match: 6. CDR3 protein: CASSFGTVNNSPLHF. The CDR3, as DNA: TGCGCCAGCAGCTTCGGGACAGTAAACAATTCACCCCTCCACTTT.

V and J are TRBV18 and TRBJ1-5; weak D call: TRBD1 (6 bases). CDR3 length: 18 amino acids. Germline CDR1 KGHSH, CDR2 LQKENI. The germline V and J ends were trimmed by 1 base and 4 bases, with 20 bases remaining between them. In DNA form, the CDR3 reads TGTGCCAGCTCACCACTCCTTACAATTACAGGGATTAATCAGCCCCAGCATTTT. Encoded protein: CASSPLLTITGINQPQHF. Filled out from reference TRBV18 and TRBJ1-5, the complete variable domain reads NAGVMQNPRHLVRRRGQEARLRCSPMKGHSHVYWYRQLPEEGLKFMVYLQKENIIDESGMPKERFSAEFPKEGPSILRIQQVVRGDSAAYFCASSPLLTITGINQPQHFGDGTRLSIL.

The V and J genes are TRBV30 and TRBJ1-2; TRBD1 agrees at 8 bases. The V gene end was trimmed by 4 bases and the J gene end by 8 bases; junction bases not matched to a gene: 9. This CDR3 is 13 amino acids long. Germline CDR1 and CDR2: GTSNPN and SVGIG (reference sequence). CDR3 sequence reads: CAWTLGTGMGYTF. DNA of the CDR3: TGTGCCTGGACCTTGGGGACAGGCATGGGCTACACCTTC.

The rearrangement uses TRBV15 and TRBJ2-7, with 9 bases fitting TRBD2. This CDR3 comprises 16 residues. With V trimmed by 0 bases and J by 3 bases, 6 bases remained unmatched. Germline V gives CDR1 LNHNV, CDR2 YYDKDF (reference sequence). The CDR3 DNA reads as TGTGCCACCAGCAGAGATCCCGGACTAGCGCTCTACGAGCAGTACTTC. It translates to CATSRDPGLALYEQYF.

V gene TRBV9 combines with J gene TRBJ2-6; the D gene is possibly TRBD1 (6 bases). The CDR3 totals 16 residues. Germline V gene lookup returns CDR1 SGDLS and CDR2 YYNGEE. Trimming took off 3 bases at V and 2 bases at J, with 12 bases between the two ends. The CDR3 region is CASSEGQGPGANVLTF. DNA of the CDR3: TGTGCCAGCAGCGAGGGACAAGGGCCTGGGGCCAACGTCCTGACTTTC. Combining the CDR3 with reference TRBV9 and TRBJ2-6 gives the whole variable domain DSGVTQTPKHLITATGQRVTLRCSPRSGDLSVYWYQQSLDQGLQFLIQYYNGEERAKGNILERFSAQQFPDLHSELNLSSLELGDSALYFCASSEGQGPGANVLTFGAGSRLTVL.

The chain links TRBV11-2 to TRBJ1-1; no firm D call. Germline loops: CDR1 SGHAT, CDR2 FQNNGV. Trimming removed 5 bases at V and 8 bases at J, with 15 bases between. The CDR3 contains 13 residues. The CDR3 is CASSPERGAEAFF. CDR3 coding DNA: TGTGCCAGCAGCCCCGAACGAGGTGCCGAAGCTTTCTTT.

This chain uses TRBV7-3 with TRBJ1-2, with a weak D call TRBD1 (5 bases). This CDR3 is 14 amino acids long. Germline V gives CDR1 SGHTA, CDR2 FQGTGA. V lost 5 bases and J 3 bases, leaving 13 bases between the germline ends. CDR3: CASSNGLGDYGYTF. Here the CDR3 DNA reads TGTGCCAGCAGCAACGGGTTAGGGGACTATGGCTACACCTTC.

The chain joins TRBV6-5 to TRBJ1-6, with D perhaps TRBD1 (6 bases). The germline V gene encodes CDR1 MNHEY and CDR2 SVGAGI. The CDR3 length is 15 residues. The germline V and J ends were trimmed by 7 bases and 7 bases, with 17 bases remaining between them. In DNA form, the CDR3 reads TGTGCCAGCACCTCAGGGGATCTGGGGAATTCACCCCTCCACTTT. Protein sequence: CASTSGDLGNSPLHF.

The V call is TRBV6-5, the J call TRBJ1-2; D is possibly TRBD1 (5 bases). This CDR3 region has 15 residues. From germline, CDR1 is MNHEY and CDR2 SVGAGI. V gave up 3 bases and J gave up 3 bases, with 14 bases separating them. CDR3 sequence: CASSYKRDSYYGYTF. The CDR3 region has the DNA TGTGCCAGCAGTTATAAGAGAGACAGCTACTATGGCTACACCTTC.

This clone was recorded once. The genes are TRBV9 and TRBJ1-2, with a weak D call TRBD1 (5 bases). CDR3 size: 14 residues. Trimming removed 3 bases at V and 2 bases at J, with 11 bases between. Germline CDR1 is SGDLS and CDR2 is YYNGEE. The CDR3 is CASSDRQTNYGYTF. CDR3 DNA sequence: TGTGCCAGCAGCGACCGACAGACCAACTATGGCTACACCTTC. Full variable domain (rest looked up from reference TRBV9 and TRBJ1-2): DSGVTQTPKHLITATGQRVTLRCSPRSGDLSVYWYQQSLDQGLQFLIQYYNGEERAKGNILERFSAQQFPDLHSELNLSSLELGDSALYFCASSDRQTNYGYTFGSGTRLTVV.

The gene calls are TRBV7-9 and TRBJ2-5, with D possibly TRBD2 on 7 matching bases. Germline lookup yields CDR1 SEHNR and CDR2 FQNEAQ (reference sequence). The CDR3 sequence is 14 residues long. V lost 1 base and J 5 bases, leaving 11 bases between the germline ends. The CDR3 DNA is TGTGCCAGCAGCTTAGTGGGGGGGCTGGAGACCCAGTACTTC. This sequence encodes CASSLVGGLETQYF.

The count of this clone is one. CDR3 amino acids: CASSLWTQGADYGYTF. The CDR3 DNA reads TGTGCCAGCAGCCTATGGACACAGGGGGCCGACTATGGCTACACCTTC. This chain joins TRBV7-7 and TRBJ1-2; TRBD1 aligns across 9 bases. This CDR3 is 16 amino acids long. V was clipped by 5 bases and J by 3 bases; unmatched bases: 10. Germline-derived CDR1 and CDR2 are SSHAT and FNYEAQ (reference sequence).

The chain uses TRBV30 and TRBJ1-2; 11 bases agree with TRBD1. With 6 bases clipped from V and 3 bases from J, the junction kept 6 bases outside the gene matches. The CDR3 length is 14 residues. CDR1 and CDR2 (germline): GTSNPN, SVGIG (reference sequence). CDR3 in DNA: TGTGCCTGCGGGACAGGGGGAATGGACTATGGCTACACCTTC. Translating gives CACGTGGMDYGYTF.

This chain uses TRBV12-3 or TRBV12-4 with TRBJ1-2; TRBD1 is a possible D gene (5 bases). This CDR3 contains 12 residues. The V and J ends lost 3 bases and 10 bases respectively, with 12 bases between them. CDR3 amino acids: CASSFSRGIYTF. Written as DNA, the CDR3 is TGTGCCAGCAGTTTTTCTCGGGGGATCTACACCTTC.

The V call is TRBV27, the J call TRBJ2-3, with 9 bases aligning to TRBD1. Germline-derived CDR1 and CDR2 are MNHEY and SMNVEV (reference sequence). The CDR3 runs to 17 residues. After removal of 0 bases from V and 0 bases from J, the junction contained 4 bases not matched to a gene. CDR3 region: CASSLSLGTGSTDTQYF. For the CDR3, the DNA is TGTGCCAGCAGTTTATCGCTAGGGACAGGGAGCACAGATACGCAGTATTTT.

The chain links TRBV7-6 to TRBJ2-5; TRBD1 matches 10 bases. CDR3 length: 17 residues. CDR1 SGHVS and CDR2 FNYEAQ come from the germline V gene. The ends lost 1 base at V and 2 bases at J; junction bases unmatched: 7. This CDR3 is CASSLEGTGALQETQYF. In nucleotides, the CDR3 is TGTGCCAGCAGCTTAGAAGGGACAGGGGCACTACAAGAGACCCAGTACTTC.

V and J are TRBV7-8 and TRBJ2-3, with D possibly being TRBD2 (7 bases). Between the trimmed V and J ends, which lost 4 bases and 6 bases, there was a span of 11 bases. Germline V gene lookup returns CDR1 SGHVS and CDR2 FQNEAQ. The CDR3 contains 13 residues. The CDR3 DNA reads TGTGCCAGCAGCTATAGGGGGGGGGATACGCAGTATTTT. Translating gives CASSYRGGDTQYF.

This sequence joins TRBV3-1 (or the pseudogene TRBV3-2) and TRBJ2-1; 8 bases fit TRBD2. The CDR3 is 18 amino acids. V was pared by 4 bases and J by 5 bases, with 16 bases of the junction left unmatched. Germline-derived CDR1 and CDR2 are LGHDT and YNNKEL (reference sequence). The CDR3 nucleotides are TGTGCCAGCAGCCCCGTCGTTGGCGCGGGGGGTCCTGACAATGAGCAGTTCTTC. Protein sequence: CASSPVVGAGGPDNEQFF.

In this sample, this clone turned up once. The J gene is TRBJ2-6, the V gene TRBV13; D is possibly TRBD1 (5 bases). Germline loops: CDR1 PRHDT, CDR2 FYEKMQ (reference sequence). The V end lost 6 bases, the J end lost 4 bases, and 16 bases lay between the germline ends. This CDR3 contains 16 residues. The CDR3 loop reads CASRVMQGAGANVLTF. CDR3 DNA: TGTGCCAGCAGGGTTATGCAGGGTGCGGGGGCCAACGTCCTGACTTTC.

This chain's CDR3 is CASSDRGRVSSYTF. DNA for the CDR3: TGTGCCAGCAGTGACAGGGGAAGGGTTTCGAGCTACACCTTC. The rearrangement links TRBV2 to TRBJ1-2, with D possibly TRBD1 on 6 matching bases. Germline lookup yields CDR1 SNHLY and CDR2 FYNNEI. The CDR3 is 14 amino acids. Trimming left V 3 bases short and J 9 bases short, with 17 bases between.

The rearrangement uses TRBV11-3 and TRBJ2-1; TRBD2 matches 10 bases. The CDR3 spans 15 residues. Germline CDR1 reads SGHNT; CDR2 reads YENEEA. J was trimmed by 10 bases and V by 5 bases; bases with no gene match: 11. CDR3 amino acids: CASSQGSGRMGEQFF. For the CDR3, the DNA is TGTGCCAGCAGCCAGGGTAGCGGGAGGATGGGCGAGCAGTTCTTC.

J is TRBJ1-5 and V is TRBV5-1, with 12 bases matching TRBD1. The V segment lost 3 bases and the J segment 5 bases; nucleotides outside the gene matches: 3. This CDR3 is built from 15 residues. Germline CDR1 and CDR2: SGHRS and YFSETQ. Here the CDR3 reads CASSYGTGGDQPQHF. DNA of the CDR3: TGCGCCAGCAGCTACGGGACAGGGGGCGATCAGCCCCAGCATTTT.

The V gene is TRBV12-3 or TRBV12-4, the J gene TRBJ2-5; the match to TRBD2 covers 8 bases. The V and J ends lost 5 bases and 5 bases, in that order; junction bases with no gene match: 4. CDR3 length: 13 amino acids. This CDR3 is CASSRTSTETQYF. DNA for the CDR3: TGTGCCAGCAGTCGGACTAGCACCGAGACCCAGTACTTC.